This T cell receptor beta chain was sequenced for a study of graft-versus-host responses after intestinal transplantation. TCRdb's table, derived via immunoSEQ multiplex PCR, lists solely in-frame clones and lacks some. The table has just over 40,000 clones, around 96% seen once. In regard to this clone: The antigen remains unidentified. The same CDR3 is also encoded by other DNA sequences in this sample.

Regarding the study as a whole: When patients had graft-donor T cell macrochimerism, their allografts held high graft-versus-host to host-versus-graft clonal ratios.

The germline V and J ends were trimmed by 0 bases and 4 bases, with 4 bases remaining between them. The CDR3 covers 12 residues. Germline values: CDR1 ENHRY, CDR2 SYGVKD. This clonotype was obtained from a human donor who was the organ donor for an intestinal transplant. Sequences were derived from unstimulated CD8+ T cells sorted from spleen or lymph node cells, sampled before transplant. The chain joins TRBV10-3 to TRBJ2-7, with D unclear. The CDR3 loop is CAISESGYEQYF. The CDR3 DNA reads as TGTGCCATCAGTGAGTCAGGGTACGAGCAGTACTTC.